This T cell receptor beta chain was recorded in a study of T cell repertoires in cytomegalovirus infection. On the study more broadly: CMV infection plus the matching HLA type was flagged by public TCR beta signatures.

In its sample, this clonotype was seen many times. Its antigen is not known. Study results and caveats: Public TCR beta family frequency separated CMV-and-HLA carriers, including in an independent cohort. In two of eight donors, the top clonotype was HLA-C-restricted CMV-specific.

A single record per CDR3 protein comes from TCRdb applying MiXCR to the reads. The sample has 200,000 to 300,000 distinct CDR3 sequences; roughly 9.1% are singletons. Input material: PBMCs. The sequence derives from a human donor in good health (CMV status not recorded). Some clones in this sample may be carry-over from other donors' samples.

The chain's CDR3 is CASSLGGGAPGEQYF. The CDR3 region has the DNA TGTGCCAGCAGCTTAGGGGGCGGCGCCCCGGGTGAGCAGTACTTC. The J gene is TRBJ2-7, the V gene TRBV7-2; D possibly corresponds to TRBD1 (5 bases). The V gene lost 1 base and the J gene lost 7 bases, with 17 bases spanning the gap. Germline V CDR1 and CDR2: SGHTA, FQGNSA. The CDR3 has 15 residues. The full variable domain, completed using reference TRBV7-2 and TRBJ2-7, is GAGVSQSPSNKVTEKGKDVELRCDPISGHTALYWYRQSLGQGLEFLIYFQGNSAPDKSGLPSDRFSAERTGGSVSTLTIQRTQQEDSAVYLCASSLGGGAPGEQYFGPGTRLTVT.